This TCR beta chain was sequenced for a study of graft-versus-host responses after intestinal transplantation. Study context: Multivisceral, liver-intestinal, or isolated intestinal transplants were performed in recipients. All recipients were given anti-thymocyte globulin induction, and tacrolimus and steroids were then administered for 2 to 4 years.

Trimming removed 3 bases at V and 6 bases at J, with 14 bases between. Germline assignment: CDR1 SEHNR and CDR2 FQNEAQ (reference sequence). The CDR3 length is 15 residues. TCRdb's copy holds only in-frame clones and misses some; the assay was immunoSEQ multiplex PCR. The sample holds 99,000 or so clones, about 90% seen once. Remarks on this clone: Its antigen is currently unknown.

This chain links TRBV7-9 with TRBJ1-4, with D possibly TRBD1 on 6 matching bases. The material sequenced was unstimulated CD8+ T cells sorted from spleen or lymph node cells, taken before transplant. The clonotype comes from a human donor who was the organ donor for an intestinal transplant. The CDR3 coding sequence is TGTGCCAGCAGCTTTGCCCAGGGGAAGGATGAAAAACTGTTTTTT. Translated: CASSFAQGKDEKLFF.